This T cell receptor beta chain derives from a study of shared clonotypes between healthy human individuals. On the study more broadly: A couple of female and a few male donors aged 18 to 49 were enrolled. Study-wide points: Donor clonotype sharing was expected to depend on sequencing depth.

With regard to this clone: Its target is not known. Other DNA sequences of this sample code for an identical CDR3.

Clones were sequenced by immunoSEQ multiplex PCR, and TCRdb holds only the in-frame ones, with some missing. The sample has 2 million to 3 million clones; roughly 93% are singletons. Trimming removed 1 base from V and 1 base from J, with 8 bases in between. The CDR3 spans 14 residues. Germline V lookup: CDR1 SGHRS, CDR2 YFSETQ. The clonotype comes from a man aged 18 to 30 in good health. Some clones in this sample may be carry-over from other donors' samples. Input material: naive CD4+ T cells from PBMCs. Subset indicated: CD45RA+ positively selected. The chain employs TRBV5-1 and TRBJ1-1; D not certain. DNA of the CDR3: TGCGCCAGCAGCTTGCGGGGTGGGAACACTGAAGCTTTCTTT. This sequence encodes CASSLRGGNTEAFF.